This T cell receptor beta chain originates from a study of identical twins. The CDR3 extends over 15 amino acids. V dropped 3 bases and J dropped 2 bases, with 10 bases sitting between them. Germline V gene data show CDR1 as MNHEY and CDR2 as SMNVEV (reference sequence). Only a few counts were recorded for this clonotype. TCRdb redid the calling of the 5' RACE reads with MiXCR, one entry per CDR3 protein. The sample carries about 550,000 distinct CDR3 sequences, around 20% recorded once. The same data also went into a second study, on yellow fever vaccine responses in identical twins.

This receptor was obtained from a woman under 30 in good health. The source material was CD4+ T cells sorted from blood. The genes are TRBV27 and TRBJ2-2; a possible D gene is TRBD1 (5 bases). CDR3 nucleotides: TGTGCCAGCAGTTTGGGGTGGGGCAACACCGGGGAGCTGTTTTTT. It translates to CASSLGWGNTGELFF.